Detailed here is one T cell receptor (beta chain). These data originate in a study of shared clonotypes between healthy human individuals. Study overall: There were three CD4 naive, three CD4 memory, two CD8 naive and one CD8 memory plates per donor.

An assay was performed, and its level was deep. Original data processing: For the immunoSEQ data, sequences were junction-only without quality scores, so filtering differed. The method was immunoSEQ multiplex PCR; TCRdb's version includes in-frame clones alone and lacks a portion of them. The D gene and trimming were derived from the DNA, and the V and J assignments and clone size from that table. The sample records 600,000 to 750,000 clones, 72% being singletons. The healthy adult donors were HIV-negative and reported no recent acute infections or vaccinations. Specimen: memory CD4+ T cells sorted from blood. Subset specified: CD45RA-negative fraction. The clonotype originates from a woman aged 25 to 39 in good health.

The CDR3 spells CASKGAGDYNEQFF. In DNA, the CDR3 is TGTGCCAGCAAAGGCGCGGGGGACTACAATGAGCAGTTCTTC. This chain uses TRBV28 with TRBJ2-1; 7 bases are shared with TRBD2. The CDR3 consists of 14 residues. Germline V gene data show CDR1 as MDHEN and CDR2 as SYDVKM. V lost 7 bases to trimming and J lost 3 bases; unmatched junction nucleotides: 6.